The 26 T cell receptor beta chains presented below share a single source sample, sequenced in a study of molecular identifiers for immune sequencing clone quantification. TCRdb reprocessed the PCR reads via MiXCR and lists one record per CDR3 protein. The sample has 80,000 to 95,000 distinct CDR3 sequences, around 20% seen once. The sample taken for sequencing was naive CD8+ T cells from blood, with Jurkat cell RNA spiked in. Subset here: FACS-sorted CD8+CD4-CCR7+CD45RA+ naive T cells. The source is a human donor in good health. Some libraries in this study had Jurkat cell RNA spiked in.

At least ten counts were recorded for this clonotype. The rearrangement uses TRBV12-3 or TRBV12-4 and TRBJ2-3, with D possibly being TRBD2 (7 bases). V lost 3 bases and J 5 bases, leaving 15 bases between the germline ends. CDR3 length equals 15 residues. The CDR3 sequence: CASSFRGGGGDTQYF. CDR3 nucleotides: TGTGCCAGCAGTTTCCGCGGGGGCGGGGGAGATACGCAGTATTTT.

The sample holds many counts of this clonotype. The J gene is TRBJ2-1, the V gene TRBV27, with TRBD2 matching over 9 bases. In germline, CDR1 is MNHEY, CDR2 SMNVEV (reference sequence). Unmatched junction bases numbered 9, after V lost 2 bases and J lost 7 bases. The CDR3 extends over 16 amino acids. The DNA of the CDR3 is TGTGCCAGCAGTTTAATCGCGGGGGGGCTGTTTAATGAGCAGTTCTTC. Amino acids: CASSLIAGGLFNEQFF.

This clonotype was seen ten or more times. The chain recombines TRBV19 with TRBJ1-5; TRBD1 might be the D (5 bases). This CDR3 region has 14 residues. Between the trimmed V and J ends, which lost 6 bases and 3 bases, there was a span of 12 bases. Per germline, CDR1 LNHDA and CDR2 SQIVND (reference sequence). The CDR3 bases are TGTGCCAGTAGCCTCGACAGCTACAATCAGCCCCAGCATTTT. Its translation: CASSLDSYNQPQHF.

This clonotype was observed at least ten times. This chain uses TRBV15 with TRBJ2-2; TRBD1 aligns across 9 bases. This CDR3 contains 18 residues. V trimming: 3 bases; J trimming: 2 bases; junction bases outside the gene matches: 10. Germline CDR1 reads LNHNV; CDR2 reads YYDKDF (reference sequence). CDR3 nucleotides: TGTGCCACCAGCAGTGCGCGATGGGACAGGGTAAACACCGGGGAGCTGTTTTTT. It translates to CATSSARWDRVNTGELFF.

This clonotype occurred many times. The rearrangement joins TRBV5-5 to TRBJ2-7, with D uncertain. The CDR3 consists of 15 residues. The V gene lost 0 bases and the J gene lost 2 bases, with 12 bases spanning the gap. From germline, CDR1 is SGHKS and CDR2 YYEKEE (reference sequence). CDR3: CASSLAQLRPYEQYF. CDR3 coding DNA: TGTGCCAGCAGCTTGGCCCAACTGCGCCCCTACGAGCAGTACTTC.

This clonotype has ten or more counts. The chain carries TRBV7-9 and TRBJ1-6; TRBD1 is a possible D gene (6 bases). The V end lost 5 bases, the J end lost 4 bases, and 9 bases lay between the germline ends. Germline assignment: CDR1 SEHNR and CDR2 FQNEAQ (reference sequence). This CDR3 region has 14 residues. DNA of the CDR3: TGTGCCAGCAGCGGGGGCGATTATAATTCACCCCTCCACTTT. This codes for CASSGGDYNSPLHF.

This clonotype was observed many times. This sequence joins TRBV28 and TRBJ2-2; TRBD1 matches 9 bases. Germline V gene lookup returns CDR1 MDHEN and CDR2 SYDVKM. Trimming took 6 bases from V and 3 from J; bases not matched to a gene: 8. This CDR3 is 16 amino acids long. DNA of the CDR3: TGTGCCAGCAGCTCGGGGGGACAGGGTTACACCGGGGAGCTGTTTTTT. Its protein product is CASSSGGQGYTGELFF.

This clonotype was detected ten times or more. This sequence joins TRBV5-4 and TRBJ1-4; a weak D match, TRBD1 (5 bases). Between the trimmed V and J ends, which lost 3 bases and 11 bases, there was a span of 17 bases. This CDR3 contains 14 residues. CDR1 is SGHNT and CDR2 is YYREEE in the germline V gene (reference sequence). The CDR3 here is CASSSGTQMQKLFF. The DNA of the CDR3 is TGTGCCAGCAGCTCCGGGACCCAGATGCAGAAACTGTTTTTT.

This clonotype was picked up many times. Here the CDR3 reads CASSFSGGGIFLHF. The CDR3 DNA sequence: TGTGCCAGCAGCTTTTCTGGCGGGGGGATCTTCCTCCACTTT. The chain is built from TRBV7-2 and TRBJ1-6; weak D call: TRBD1 (5 bases). The V end lost 3 bases, the J end lost 15 bases, and 18 bases lay between the germline ends. Germline values: CDR1 SGHTA, CDR2 FQGNSA. CDR3 length: 14 residues.

This clonotype was recorded at least ten times. The rearrangement links TRBV7-8 to TRBJ2-7; maybe TRBD1 (5 bases). The V end lost 5 bases, the J end lost 5 bases, and 22 bases lay between the germline ends. The CDR3 totals 16 residues. Germline lookup yields CDR1 SGHVS and CDR2 FQNEAQ. Here the CDR3 reads CASSPYMTAFPNEQYF. The DNA for the CDR3 is TGTGCCAGCAGCCCATACATGACAGCGTTCCCTAACGAGCAGTACTTC.

Worth noting for this clonotype: With a much larger clone just one base away, this may be a read error. The chain couples TRBV10-3 to TRBJ2-2; 12 bases map to TRBD2. V shed 6 bases, J shed 7 bases, and the junction held 12 bases outside the gene matches. The CDR3 runs 17 residues. Germline CDR1 ENHRY, CDR2 SYGVKD. Written as DNA, the CDR3 is TGTGCCATCAGGGGCGGTGGACTAGCGGGGACTTACGGGGAGCTGTTTTTT. It codes for CAIRGGGLAGTYGELFF.

At least ten counts were recorded for this clonotype. The rearrangement links TRBV20-1 to TRBJ1-1, with D possibly TRBD1 on 5 matching bases. The germline V gene has CDR1 DFQATT and CDR2 SNEGSKA (reference sequence). The CDR3 runs to 12 residues. With 7 bases removed from V and 1 base from J, the gap between germline ends came to 10 bases. The CDR3 loop reads CSVSQGNTEAFF. CDR3 in DNA: TGCAGTGTCAGTCAGGGGAACACTGAAGCTTTCTTT.

This clonotype was observed many times. V is TRBV19 and J is TRBJ2-1, with 11 bases identical to TRBD1. Losses at the gene ends were 5 bases for V and 8 bases for J; bases not matched to a gene: 8. This CDR3 has 15 residues. CDR1 and CDR2 from the germline V gene are LNHDA and SQIVND (reference sequence). The CDR3: CASSSADRGRYEQFF. As DNA, the CDR3 is TGTGCCAGTAGTTCTGCGGACAGGGGGCGATATGAGCAGTTCTTC.

This sequence joins TRBV24-1 and TRBJ2-1; D is possibly TRBD2 (6 bases). The germline gives CDR1 KGHDR, CDR2 SFDVKD. The CDR3 loop spans 15 amino acids. Trimming took off 1 base at V and 5 bases at J, with 11 bases between the two ends. The CDR3 DNA is TGTGCCACCAGTGATTTCGGCCTAGCGCACAATGAGCAGTTCTTC. This sequence encodes CATSDFGLAHNEQFF.

This clonotype occurred many times. This chain uses TRBV20-1 with TRBJ2-3, with TRBD2 matching 9 bases. Germline V gene data show CDR1 as DFQATT and CDR2 as SNEGSKA (reference sequence). This CDR3 spans 13 amino acids. V lost 5 bases, J lost 4 bases, and 4 bases stayed unmatched. The CDR3 sequence is CSASSGASDTQYF. The CDR3 region has the DNA TGCAGTGCTTCTAGCGGGGCATCAGATACGCAGTATTTT.

This clonotype was seen ten or more times. This chain connects TRBV28 to TRBJ2-3; D is tentatively TRBD1 or TRBD2 (5 bases each). Trimming shortened V by 2 bases and J by 2 bases, and 14 bases separated the two germline ends. This CDR3 has 16 residues. Germline V lookup: CDR1 MDHEN, CDR2 SYDVKM. CDR3 in DNA: TGTGCCAGCAGTTTACATCGGGGCAGGTTCACAGATACGCAGTATTTT. It yields the protein CASSLHRGRFTDTQYF.

As regards this clonotype: Since a much larger clone is just one base distant, this may be a read error. The chain carries TRBV13 and TRBJ1-2, with TRBD1 identical over 9 bases. The CDR3 is 14 residues long. CDR1 PRHDT and CDR2 FYEKMQ come from the germline V gene (reference sequence). V shed 5 bases, J shed 6 bases, and the junction held 7 bases outside the gene matches. CDR3 in DNA: TGTGCCAGCAGCAGGACAGGGGCGGTGGATGGCTACACCTTC. It specifies CASSRTGAVDGYTF.

This clonotype was observed a few times. A much bigger clone sits one base away, suggesting this may be a read error. This chain links TRBV5-1 with TRBJ2-3; 13 nucleotides align to TRBD2. The CDR3 sequence is 16 residues long. The junction had 12 bases not matched to a gene; V was cut back by 4 bases and J by 10 bases. Germline CDR1 reads SGHRS; CDR2 reads YFSETQ. CDR3 coding DNA: TGCGCCAGCAGCACCCGGACTAGCGGGGGCGGGGATGCGCAGTATTTT. It codes for CASSTRTSGGGDAQYF.

The chain carries TRBV6-5 and TRBJ2-1, with 10 nucleotides matching TRBD1. In germline, CDR1 is MNHEY, CDR2 SVGAGI. The V gene end was trimmed by 7 bases and the J gene end by 4 bases; junction bases not matched to a gene: 10. The CDR3 has 16 residues. The CDR3 here is CASTRRGTGEYNEQFF. For the CDR3, the DNA is TGTGCCAGCACCCGACGCGGGACAGGGGAGTACAATGAGCAGTTCTTC.

This clonotype occurred many times. Mismatch with germline at one junction end may stem from a read error. This chain links TRBV27 with TRBJ2-3, with 10 bases fitting TRBD2. This CDR3 is 16 amino acids long. Per germline, CDR1 MNHEY and CDR2 SMNVEV (reference sequence). For the CDR3, the DNA is TGTGCCGGCAGTTTCCTTAGCGGGAGGTCGACAGATACGCAGTATTTT. This gives the protein CAGSFLSGRSTDTQYF.

The genes are TRBV6-6 and TRBJ2-1, with 8 bases aligning to TRBD2. The CDR3 covers 14 residues. Losses at the gene ends were 3 bases for V and 4 bases for J; bases not matched to a gene: 2. Germline CDR1 and CDR2: MNHNY and SVGAGI (reference sequence). CDR3 DNA: TGTGCCAGCAGTTATACGGGAGGGTACAATGAGCAGTTCTTC. Its protein is CASSYTGGYNEQFF.

Comment on this clonotype: A much larger clone lies one base from this, so it may be a read error. This chain connects TRBV13 to TRBJ1-1; 8 nucleotides agree with TRBD1. From germline, CDR1 is PRHDT and CDR2 FYEKMQ (reference sequence). V dropped 4 bases and J dropped 6; count of bases not matched to a gene: 7. The CDR3 has 14 residues. In DNA form, the CDR3 reads TGTGCCAGCAGCTCCACAGGGGGGGGGGCTGAAGCTTTCTTT. It specifies CASSSTGGGAEAFF.

This clonotype was seen repeatedly, ten times or more. This chain uses TRBV12-3 or TRBV12-4 with TRBJ1-4; the D gene is possibly TRBD1 (6 bases). Between the trimmed V and J ends, which lost 6 bases and 8 bases, there was a span of 16 bases. This CDR3 has 14 residues. CDR3 coding DNA: TGTGCCAGCAGGGGGGCGTGGGGTGGAGAAAAACTGTTTTTT. Encoded protein: CASRGAWGGEKLFF.

This clonotype has at least ten counts. The chain employs TRBV4-2 and TRBJ1-1, with D maybe TRBD1 (6 bases). Germline V gene lookup returns CDR1 LGHNA and CDR2 YNFKEQ. This CDR3 comprises 14 residues. Trimming shortened V by 0 bases and J by 5 bases, and 10 bases separated the two germline ends. CDR3 region: CASSQDEGGTEAFF. The DNA of the CDR3 is TGTGCCAGCAGCCAAGACGAAGGGGGGACTGAAGCTTTCTTT.

The rearrangement uses TRBV10-1 and TRBJ2-5; 11 bases are a match to TRBD1. Germline V gives CDR1 WNHNN, CDR2 SYGVQD (reference sequence). The J segment lost 3 bases and the V segment lost 4 bases, leaving 7 bases of the junction unmatched. The length of the CDR3 is 16 residues. CDR3 loop: CASSASGTGGKETQYF. The CDR3 nucleotides read TGCGCCAGCAGTGCGTCGGGGACAGGGGGTAAAGAGACCCAGTACTTC.

The table lists this clonotype with many counts. This rearrangement joins TRBV28 to TRBJ2-5; possibly TRBD1 for D (6 bases). This CDR3 spans 14 amino acids. CDR1 is MDHEN and CDR2 is SYDVKM in the germline V gene. The V end was cut by 7 bases, the J end by 7 bases, with 19 bases between. Here the CDR3 reads CASTLGGRVWTQYF. The CDR3 DNA is TGTGCCAGCACCTTAGGGGGTAGAGTTTGGACCCAGTACTTC.